This TCR beta chain was retrieved from a study of cytomegalovirus exposure and HLA in healthy donors. Background on the study: Unique TCR beta sequences numbering over 100 million came from some 200 million T cells in an earlier analysis. Early released data had around 89 million unique TCRs, all coming from HLA-typed donors.

As concerns this clone: Its antigen is not known.

The primer mix had 60 Vbeta and 13 Jbeta primers. Only in-frame clones appear in the TCRdb table, and some are missing; sequencing was by immunoSEQ multiplex PCR. The table lists over 75,000 clones, 82% of them singletons. Study conclusions and caveats: In presence/absence analyses, roughly uniform sequencing depth across donors was assumed. The only immune exposure information that was available was CMV serostatus.

The CDR3 loop spans 13 amino acids. Germline assignment: CDR1 SGHRS and CDR2 YFSETQ. Trimming cost V 6 bases and J 1 base, with 10 bases left between them. The chain is built from TRBV5-1 and TRBJ2-5, with a tentative D call TRBD1 (5 bases). The material sequenced was PBMCs. This TCR was sampled from a man aged 25-40 years in good health and CMV-seropositive. CDR3 residues: CASNHGAQETQYF. The CDR3 DNA follows: TGCGCCAGCAACCATGGGGCCCAAGAGACCCAGTACTTC.